Listed below are T cell receptor beta chains from one sample, sequenced in a study of metastatic and nonmetastatic thyroid tumors. TCRdb reanalyzed the PCR reads with MiXCR. The sample yields tens of thousands of clones, about a sixth seen once. Sequenced sample: blood. The receptors originated from a female donor with papillary thyroid cancer or a benign thyroid nodule (not recorded which). Some clones in this sample may be carry-over from other donors' samples. CDR3s include the opening cysteine and the closing phenylalanine or tryptophan. Each record gives: clone size, V gene, CDR3 protein. Where a row states a size, it is once, few, many or the class of an expanded clone; other rows omit it.

clone_size: many
v_call: TRBV28
cdr3_aa: CASSPQGQENQPQHF

clone_size: many
v_call: TRBV13
cdr3_aa: CASRLSKDRTYEQYF

clone_size: few
v_call: TRBV11-2
cdr3_aa: CASSLENGPLSWEQYF

clone_size: .
v_call: TRBV6-2/TRBV6-3
cdr3_aa: CASSYSSRMNGTEDFF

clone_size: many
v_call: TRBV11-3
cdr3_aa: CASSSTGTGNQPQHF

clone_size: many
v_call: TRBV29-1
cdr3_aa: CSVEDPRQGASHNEQFF

clone_size: many
v_call: TRBV3-1
cdr3_aa: CASSRIVGGQPQHF

clone_size: many
v_call: TRBV10-1
cdr3_aa: CASRGQGSGEQFF

clone_size: many
v_call: TRBV11-3
cdr3_aa: CASSLDSAGGYTDTQYF

clone_size: .
v_call: TRBV2
cdr3_aa: CASSDVTGGSNEQFF

clone_size: many
v_call: TRBV14
cdr3_aa: CASSPDRGRLMSTEAFF

clone_size: many
v_call: TRBV6-1
cdr3_aa: CASSGTAQETQYF

clone_size: many
v_call: TRBV12-3/TRBV12-4
cdr3_aa: CASGPEDEQFF

clone_size: many
v_call: TRBV24-1
cdr3_aa: CATSGGVTTSF

clone_size: many
v_call: TRBV5-1
cdr3_aa: CASSPSIGEVNEQFF

clone_size: many
v_call: TRBV7-9
cdr3_aa: CASSRGEGRNQPQHF

clone_size: few
v_call: TRBV10-3
cdr3_aa: CAISYPGTGISEQYF

clone_size: medium-sized
v_call: TRBV2
cdr3_aa: CASSIRLGGSEQYF

clone_size: .
v_call: TRBV20-1
cdr3_aa: CSVRYPVEQYF

clone_size: .
v_call: TRBV5-1
cdr3_aa: CASSFSGATSGANVLTF

clone_size: medium-sized
v_call: TRBV6-5
cdr3_aa: CASSYGGGNQPQHF

clone_size: medium-sized
v_call: TRBV6-1
cdr3_aa: CASSVAIAYEQYF

clone_size: many
v_call: TRBV7-2
cdr3_aa: CASTQTSGDYEQYF

clone_size: many
v_call: TRBV28
cdr3_aa: CASNPGTQETQYF

clone_size: .
v_call: TRBV20-1
cdr3_aa: CSAITLLVYTDTQYF

clone_size: medium-sized
v_call: TRBV2
cdr3_aa: CASRVLGVFDEQYF

clone_size: many
v_call: TRBV7-9
cdr3_aa: CASTIGEEKLFF

clone_size: many
v_call: TRBV27
cdr3_aa: CAVKGGEGEKLFF

clone_size: medium-sized
v_call: TRBV2
cdr3_aa: CASSGPGPSYEQYF

clone_size: few
v_call: TRBV19
cdr3_aa: CASGLGQSGELFF

clone_size: many
v_call: TRBV11-2
cdr3_aa: CASSLDTWGSAYGYTF

clone_size: few
v_call: TRBV28
cdr3_aa: CASNLQVNNSPLHF

clone_size: many
v_call: TRBV5-6
cdr3_aa: CASSRIVVNTEAFF

clone_size: .
v_call: TRBV5-1
cdr3_aa: CASSLGGSLYNEQFF

clone_size: many
v_call: TRBV5-6
cdr3_aa: CASSLGVNSYEQYF

clone_size: .
v_call: TRBV5-1
cdr3_aa: CASSLVMGSRRSNNGYTF

clone_size: few
v_call: TRBV12-3/TRBV12-4
cdr3_aa: CAIRRDTNTGELFF

clone_size: many
v_call: TRBV30
cdr3_aa: CAWIGAGREAFF

clone_size: many
v_call: TRBV28
cdr3_aa: CASSTTGGWQPQHF

clone_size: many
v_call: TRBV6-1
cdr3_aa: CASIGQGNTEAFF

clone_size: many
v_call: TRBV2
cdr3_aa: CASFGGSRSTDTQYF

clone_size: few
v_call: TRBV7-7
cdr3_aa: CASGLDREETQYF

clone_size: many
v_call: TRBV19
cdr3_aa: CASKDRGDVYEQYF

clone_size: many
v_call: TRBV27
cdr3_aa: CASSLWRGRFETQYF

clone_size: .
v_call: TRBV12-3/TRBV12-4
cdr3_aa: CASSDWMSSYNEQFF

clone_size: .
v_call: TRBV28
cdr3_aa: CASSLSGHLNEKLFF

clone_size: .
v_call: TRBV6-4
cdr3_aa: CVSSEGRWLNQPQHF

clone_size: many
v_call: TRBV6-4
cdr3_aa: CASSEGSSGANVLTF

clone_size: many
v_call: TRBV11-2
cdr3_aa: CASSLDRIDTEAFF

clone_size: many
v_call: TRBV7-9
cdr3_aa: CASSQGAWQETQYF

clone_size: many
v_call: TRBV28
cdr3_aa: CASLRTFNEKLFF

clone_size: .
v_call: TRBV7-9
cdr3_aa: CASSLPGRDEQFF

clone_size: many
v_call: TRBV2
cdr3_aa: CASSGLAGATETQYF

clone_size: medium-sized
v_call: TRBV6-1
cdr3_aa: CASRTGTANTEAFF

clone_size: many
v_call: TRBV19
cdr3_aa: CASSSGGIYNEQFF